This T cell receptor (beta chain) was recorded in a study of blood T cell repertoires in COVID-19. Turning to the study itself: COVID-19 samples, acute and convalescent, were from the United States, Italy and Spain. Sample material is recorded as cDNA or gDNA derived from T cells, B-cell-depleted T cells, or PBMCs.

This clone has a handful of counts. Trimming shortened V by 0 bases and J by 0 bases, and 14 bases separated the two germline ends. CDR3 length: 17 amino acids. Germline lookup yields CDR1 SGHTS and CDR2 YDEGEE. Profiling relied on immunoSEQ multiplex PCR, and the TCRdb table lists in-frame clones only, not all of them. The table records 250,000 to 300,000 clones, around 85% of them present only once. The sequencing input was peripheral blood. This TCR was sampled from a man in his fifties with active or convalescent COVID-19. The chain recombines TRBV5-8 with TRBJ2-3; D ambiguous. The CDR3 reads CASSLGAVFLSTDTQYF. The CDR3 bases are TGTGCCAGCAGCTTGGGGGCCGTTTTTCTTAGCACAGATACGCAGTATTTT.